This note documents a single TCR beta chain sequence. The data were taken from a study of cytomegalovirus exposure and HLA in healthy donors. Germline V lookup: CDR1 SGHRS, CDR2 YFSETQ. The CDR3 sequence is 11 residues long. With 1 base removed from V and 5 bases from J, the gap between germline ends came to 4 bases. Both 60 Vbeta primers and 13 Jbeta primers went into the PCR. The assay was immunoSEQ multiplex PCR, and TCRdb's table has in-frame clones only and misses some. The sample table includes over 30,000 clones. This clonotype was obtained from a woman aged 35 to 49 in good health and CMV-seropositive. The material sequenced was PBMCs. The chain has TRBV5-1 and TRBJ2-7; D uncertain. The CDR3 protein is CASSLLNEQYF. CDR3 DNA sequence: TGCGCCAGCAGCTTGTTAAACGAGCAGTACTTC.